Below, 25 T cell receptor beta chains from the same sample are listed, as sequenced in a study of Ad26.COV2.S vaccination and SARS-CoV-2 variants. Repertoires were generated with immunoSEQ multiplex PCR, while TCRdb's copy carries only in-frame clones and drops some. This sample has approximately 340,000 clones, with approximately 81% found just once. Noted treatment: approximately 18 received Ad26.COV2.S at low or high dose, single or two shots; about five received placebo; per-sample allocation not given. Collection of the samples took place on day 63 after the first injection of vaccine or placebo. The input for sequencing was peripheral blood, taken in a trial of Ad26.COV2.S vaccine versus placebo. These receptors were obtained from a person between 18 and 59 years old who received the Ad26.COV2.S COVID-19 vaccine or a placebo.

The rearrangement uses TRBV5-1 and TRBJ2-1; 7 nucleotides line up with TRBD1. Germline trimming cut 3 bases from V and 0 bases from J; bases unmatched to any gene: 6. The CDR3 has 16 amino acids. Germline V gives CDR1 SGHRS, CDR2 YFSETQ. CDR3 sequence reads: CASSSMTGRSYNEQFF. CDR3 coding DNA: TGCGCCAGCAGCTCAATGACAGGGCGCTCCTACAATGAGCAGTTCTTC.

Comments on this clone: Within the sample, other DNA sequences also encode this same CDR3. The chain has TRBV5-4 and TRBJ1-2, with TRBD1 identical over 8 bases. The CDR3 runs to 15 residues. Germline CDR1 SGHNT, CDR2 YYREEE (reference sequence). V lost 0 bases and J lost 1; bases outside the gene matches: 2. CDR3 bases: TGTGCCAGCAGCTTGGACAGGGGGATTAACTATGGCTACACCTTC. This sequence encodes CASSLDRGINYGYTF.

The chain uses TRBV10-3 and TRBJ1-4; D is perhaps TRBD1 (5 bases). V shed 2 bases and J shed 8 bases, with 12 bases lying between them. This CDR3 comprises 14 residues. Per germline, CDR1 ENHRY and CDR2 SYGVKD. CDR3 in amino acids: CAISERGIGEKLFF. CDR3 nucleotides: TGTGCCATCAGTGAGCGGGGGATTGGAGAAAAACTGTTTTTT.

This chain uses TRBV4-1 with TRBJ1-6, with D possibly being TRBD1 (6 bases). The length of the CDR3 is 17 residues. Between the trimmed V and J ends, which lost 0 bases and 7 bases, there was a span of 16 bases. The germline V gene has CDR1 MGHRA and CDR2 YSYEKL. Written as DNA, the CDR3 is TGCGCCAGCAGCCAAGATCAGGGGAGGAGGTCAAATTCACCCCTCCACTTT. This codes for CASSQDQGRRSNSPLHF.

The chain employs TRBV5-1 and TRBJ2-7; the match to TRBD2 covers 9 bases. The CDR3 has 15 residues. Germline CDR1 is SGHRS and CDR2 is YFSETQ. The junction had 6 bases not matched to a gene; V was cut back by 0 bases and J by 5 bases. In nucleotides, the CDR3 is TGCGCCAGCAGCTTGGCTTTAGCGGGAGAACACGAGCAGTACTTC. Translated: CASSLALAGEHEQYF.

This chain joins TRBV2 and TRBJ1-4; D is ambiguous. Per the germline V gene, CDR1 is SNHLY and CDR2 is FYNNEI. The CDR3 is 14 residues long. V was cut by 1 base and J by 4 bases, with 7 bases left in between. The CDR3 sequence is CASSEVAVNEKLFF. CDR3 sequence (DNA): TGTGCCAGCAGTGAAGTCGCGGTTAATGAAAAACTGTTTTTT.

The chain recombines TRBV7-2 with TRBJ2-2; D assignment may be TRBD1 or TRBD2 (6 bases each). Germline lookup yields CDR1 SGHTA and CDR2 FQGNSA. Trimming took 1 base from V and 4 from J, leaving 16 bases between them. This CDR3 has 17 amino acids. The chain's CDR3 is CASSLVFGGAVTGELFF. The CDR3 DNA sequence: TGTGCCAGCAGCTTAGTTTTCGGGGGCGCGGTCACCGGGGAGCTGTTTTTT.

The gene calls are TRBV9 and TRBJ2-7; 9 nucleotides agree with TRBD1. The CDR3 spans 14 residues. The ends lost 4 bases at V and 5 bases at J; junction bases unmatched: 7. From germline, CDR1 is SGDLS and CDR2 YYNGEE. CDR3 bases: TGTGCCAGCAGCCCAGGGACAGGGCGTGACGAGCAGTACTTC. It codes for CASSPGTGRDEQYF.

This clone was observed a few times. The chain couples TRBV5-1 to TRBJ2-7; D is undetermined. V lost 0 bases to trimming and J lost 1 base, with 14 bases between them. The germline CDR1 and CDR2 sequences are SGHRS and YFSETQ. The CDR3 spans 16 residues. The CDR3 nucleotides read TGCGCCAGCAGCTTGGCGGTGGGCGGTACTTCCTACGAGCAGTACTTC. Amino acid sequence: CASSLAVGGTSYEQYF.

V usage is TRBV6-5 and J usage is TRBJ2-7, with D perhaps TRBD1 or TRBD2 (6 bases each). Germline CDR1 is MNHEY and CDR2 is SVGAGI. V shed 6 bases and J shed 5 bases, with 11 bases lying between them. This CDR3 comprises 12 residues. The CDR3 sequence is CASRGGINEQYF. For the CDR3, the DNA is TGTGCCAGCAGGGGGGGCATCAACGAGCAGTACTTC.

This chain links TRBV5-1 with TRBJ2-7, with 10 nucleotides matching TRBD2. CDR1 is SGHRS and CDR2 is YFSETQ in the germline V gene. Trimming removed 4 bases from V and 7 bases from J; junction bases left unmatched: 8. This CDR3 spans 14 amino acids. Written as DNA, the CDR3 is TGCGCCAGCAGCGGACCTAGCGGGAGTGAGGAGCAGTACTTC. It encodes CASSGPSGSEEQYF. The full variable domain, its missing parts supplied by reference TRBV5-1 and TRBJ2-7, is KAGVTQTPRYLIKTRGQQVTLSCSPISGHRSVSWYQQTPGQGLQFLFEYFSETQRNKGNFPGRFSGRQFSNSRSEMNVSTLELGDSALYLCASSGPSGSEEQYFGPGTRLTVT.

The chain recombines TRBV9 with TRBJ1-3, with D possibly being TRBD1 (6 bases). CDR3 length: 15 amino acids. CDR1 is SGDLS, CDR2 YYNGEE, per germline. The V and J ends lost 3 bases and 4 bases respectively, with 14 bases between them. The CDR3 bases are TGTGCCAGCAGCGGAAACCAGGGGAGGGGAAACACCATATATTTT. Protein sequence: CASSGNQGRGNTIYF.

CDR3 in amino acids: CASSPLPPYNEQFF. As DNA, the CDR3 is TGCGCCAGCAGCCCTCTCCCGCCCTACAATGAGCAGTTCTTC. The chain couples TRBV5-1 to TRBJ2-1; D not certain. V was clipped by 4 bases and J by 2 bases, with 10 bases between them. Germline loops: CDR1 SGHRS, CDR2 YFSETQ. The CDR3 contains 14 residues.

The rearrangement uses TRBV28 and TRBJ2-7, with 8 bases that match TRBD2. Looked up from germline, CDR1 is MDHEN and CDR2 is SYDVKM. V shed 7 bases and J 0 bases; nucleotides not matched to a gene: 11. The CDR3 covers 16 residues. The CDR3, as DNA: TGTGCCAGCACCATTGGGGGGAGCGGGAGCTCCTACGAGCAGTACTTC. Translation gives CASTIGGSGSSYEQYF.

The chain carries TRBV9 and TRBJ2-1, with unresolved D. V was trimmed by 4 bases and J by 0 bases, leaving 11 bases between them. CDR1 SGDLS and CDR2 YYNGEE come from the germline V gene. CDR3 length: 15 amino acids. CDR3 sequence reads: CASSIAPLSYNEQFF. For the CDR3, the DNA is TGTGCCAGCAGCATAGCCCCGCTCTCCTACAATGAGCAGTTCTTC.

CDR3 amino acids: CASSAGGALVGEEQYF. CDR3 sequence (DNA): TGTGCCAGTAGTGCGGGGGGGGCCCTGGTCGGTGAGGAGCAGTACTTC. The V and J genes are TRBV19 and TRBJ2-7, with 9 positions matching TRBD2. Germline V gene lookup returns CDR1 LNHDA and CDR2 SQIVND (reference sequence). The V gene end was trimmed by 5 bases and the J gene end by 7 bases; junction bases not matched to a gene: 15. This CDR3 contains 16 residues.

The chain is built from TRBV7-8 and TRBJ2-7, with no clear D. The CDR3 totals 13 residues. With 1 base removed from V and 3 bases from J, the gap between germline ends came to 7 bases. From germline, CDR1 is SGHVS and CDR2 FQNEAQ. The CDR3 protein is CASSLDRNYEQYF. DNA for the CDR3: TGTGCCAGCAGCTTAGACCGCAACTACGAGCAGTACTTC.

V usage is TRBV2 and J usage is TRBJ2-1, with a weak D call TRBD2 (6 bases). Trimming left V 10 bases short and J 12 bases short, with 16 bases between. The CDR3 has 11 residues. The germline CDR1 and CDR2 sequences are SNHLY and FYNNEI. This CDR3 reads CAKAAEGGQFF. CDR3 nucleotides: TGTGCCAAGGCGGCAGAGGGAGGGCAGTTCTTC.

This chain uses TRBV30 with TRBJ1-2; no reliable D call. V was trimmed by 3 bases and J by 3 bases, leaving 11 bases between them. CDR1 is GTSNPN and CDR2 is SVGIG in the germline V gene (reference sequence). CDR3 length: 13 amino acids. This CDR3 is CAWSQSLDYGYTF. Here the CDR3 DNA reads TGTGCCTGGAGCCAGTCTCTCGACTATGGCTACACCTTC.

The gene calls are TRBV6-5 and TRBJ2-1; D might be TRBD2 (6 bases). The germline V gene encodes CDR1 MNHEY and CDR2 SVGAGI. With 7 bases removed from V and 4 bases from J, the gap between germline ends came to 14 bases. The CDR3 is 14 residues long. This CDR3 reads CASMKERVYNEQFF. CDR3 coding DNA: TGTGCCAGCATGAAAGAGCGGGTATACAATGAGCAGTTCTTC.

V is TRBV12-3 or TRBV12-4 and J is TRBJ2-7, with D tentatively TRBD1 (5 bases). This CDR3 has 13 residues. Trimming took off 8 bases at V and 2 bases at J, with 13 bases between the two ends. CDR3 sequence reads: CASAWGRAYEQYF. Here the CDR3 DNA reads TGTGCCAGCGCCTGGGGCAGGGCCTACGAGCAGTACTTC.

The rearrangement links TRBV6-5 to TRBJ2-1; D perhaps matches TRBD1 (6 bases). CDR3 length: 15 residues. Trimming stripped 2 bases from V and 4 bases from J, with 12 bases between. Germline V gives CDR1 MNHEY, CDR2 SVGAGI. CDR3 in DNA: TGTGCCAGCAGTTACACAGGGCAGGGATACAATGAGCAGTTCTTC. It specifies CASSYTGQGYNEQFF.

The gene calls are TRBV10-2 and TRBJ1-4; the D gene is possibly TRBD1 (5 bases). The CDR3 has 11 residues. Trimming pared 8 bases from V and 5 bases from J, leaving 6 bases between. Germline CDR1 reads WSHSY; CDR2 reads SAAADI. This CDR3 reads CASGTNEKLFF. As DNA, the CDR3 is TGCGCCAGCGGGACGAATGAAAAACTGTTTTTT.

This chain joins TRBV7-9 and TRBJ1-2; D gene uncertain. CDR1 and CDR2 (germline): SEHNR, FQNEAQ (reference sequence). CDR3 length equals 13 residues. With 11 bases removed from V and 1 base from J, the gap between germline ends came to 14 bases. The CDR3 DNA reads TGTGCCCAGTCACGGCTCATTAACTATGGCTACACCTTC. Amino acid sequence: CAQSRLINYGYTF.

The CDR3 DNA sequence: TGTGCCAGCAGCTTACAGGGGAATCAGCCCCAGCATTTT. This encodes CASSLQGNQPQHF. The rearrangement joins TRBV7-9 to TRBJ1-5; D perhaps matches TRBD1 (6 bases). Germline assignment: CDR1 SEHNR and CDR2 FQNEAQ (reference sequence). Trimming shortened V by 2 bases and J by 4 bases, and 6 bases separated the two germline ends. This CDR3 comprises 13 residues. Complete variable domain (other parts from reference TRBV7-9 and TRBJ1-5): DTGVSQNPRHKITKRGQNVTFRCDPISEHNRLYWYRQTLGQGPEFLTYFQNEAQLEKSRLLSDRFSAERPKGSFSTLEIQRTEQGDSAMYLCASSLQGNQPQHFGDGTRLSIL.